A selection of T cell receptor beta chains follows, all from one sample in a study of T cells after yellow fever vaccination. TCRdb recomputed calls from the 5' RACE reads with MiXCR, one row per CDR3 protein. The sample includes under 550,000 distinct CDR3 sequences, 21% of them seen just once. The material was PBMCs, obtained less than 25 days after the first yellow fever vaccination. The receptors originated from a man aged 18 to 30 who received the YFV17D yellow fever vaccine. Each CDR3 is given with its conserved first and last residue.

v_gene,j_gene,CDR3aa
TRBV7-2,TRBJ1-4,CASSPRLGALGEKLFF
TRBV18,TRBJ1-5,CASSPSVGRAAQPQHF
TRBV7-3,TRBJ1-1,CASSLVGGAEFSEAFF
TRBV12-3/TRBV12-4,TRBJ1-1,CASRPAGIFTEAFF
TRBV29-1,TRBJ2-5,CSVDPRGETQYF
TRBV2,TRBJ2-5,CASGVEGEATQYF
TRBV7-9,TRBJ2-2,CASIPRLGRNTGELFF
TRBV4-2,TRBJ2-4,CASSQDQGEDIQYF
TRBV28,TRBJ2-1,CASSFVGGNEQFF
TRBV27,TRBJ1-2,CASSLRGSGYGYTF
TRBV12-3/TRBV12-4,TRBJ1-2,CASSAGQGPLNYGYTF
TRBV12-3/TRBV12-4,TRBJ1-5,CASSPQGTHQPQHF
TRBV6-1,TRBJ1-5,CASRVNTGQPQHF
TRBV6-5,TRBJ1-5,CASSYLGLPNQPQHF
TRBV7-2,TRBJ2-5,CASSFGPPGLGETQYF
TRBV7-2,TRBJ1-2,CASSWGWQASYGYTF
TRBV2,TRBJ2-5,CAIRESQETQYF
TRBV2,TRBJ2-3,CASKRGTDTQYF
TRBV5-4,TRBJ2-5,CASSPTIGETQYF
TRBV20-1,TRBJ2-7,CSARPFEGTSYEQYF
TRBV5-1,TRBJ2-2,CASSGLTLTAGELFF
TRBV6-5,TRBJ2-3,CASSYSDTPIGDTQYF
TRBV28,TRBJ1-6,CASSLPGSGSYNSPLHF